A single sample gave rise to the 16 T cell receptor beta chains below, sequenced in a study of shared clonotypes between healthy human individuals. Method: immunoSEQ multiplex PCR; TCRdb's copy keeps in-frame clones and lacks some. The data contain over 400,000 clones, about 72% of them singletons. The material sequenced was PBMCs. All receptors come from a woman in her 40s in good health. Some clones in this sample may be carry-over from other donors' samples.

The CDR3 loop is CSVHQLPSTDTQYF. For the CDR3, the DNA is TGCAGCGTGCATCAACTTCCTAGCACAGATACGCAGTATTTT. The chain has TRBV29-1 and TRBJ2-3; D gene unclear. Germline loops: CDR1 SQVTM, CDR2 ANQGSEA. The V end was cut by 6 bases, the J end by 0 bases, with 13 bases between. There are 14 residues in the CDR3.

This clone was counted many times. The chain links TRBV6-4 to TRBJ2-2; D remains unclear. V lost 2 bases to trimming and J lost 3 bases, with 4 bases between them. The CDR3 runs 13 residues. Germline V lookup: CDR1 MRHNA, CDR2 SNTAGT. CDR3 in DNA: TGTGCCAGCAGTGACGCGGACACCGGGGAGCTGTTTTTT. Amino acid sequence: CASSDADTGELFF.

The chain uses TRBV10-3 and TRBJ1-2; maybe TRBD1 (5 bases). The V gene lost 3 bases and the J gene lost 0 bases, with 8 bases spanning the gap. The germline V gene encodes CDR1 ENHRY and CDR2 SYGVKD. The CDR3 contains 14 residues. The CDR3 DNA sequence: TGTGCCATCAGTGATGGGGGAGCTAACTATGGCTACACCTTC. Translation: CAISDGGANYGYTF.

The chain is built from TRBV7-2 and TRBJ1-5, with unresolved D. Germline V gene data show CDR1 as SGHTA and CDR2 as FQGNSA. The CDR3 has 15 residues. Trimming cost V 7 bases and J 5 bases, with 18 bases left between them. The CDR3 sequence: CASTLGVQVDQPQHF. DNA of the CDR3: TGTGCCAGCACCCTCGGCGTGCAGGTGGATCAGCCCCAGCATTTT.

There are a few counts of this clone. V usage is TRBV12-5 and J usage is TRBJ2-3, with D perhaps matching TRBD2 (6 bases). V was cut by 6 bases and J by 7 bases, with 20 bases left in between. Germline CDR1 and CDR2: LGHNT and FRNRAP. This CDR3 comprises 15 residues. The CDR3 region is CASGTTGLPENTQYF. Here the CDR3 DNA reads TGTGCTAGTGGAACCACGGGACTGCCCGAGAATACGCAGTATTTT. The full variable domain, its missing parts supplied by reference TRBV12-5 and TRBJ2-3, is DARVTQTPRHKVTEMGQEVTMRCQPILGHNTVFWYRQTMMQGLELLAYFRNRAPLDDSGMPKDRFSAEMPDATLATLKIQPSEPRDSAVYFCASGTTGLPENTQYFGPGTRLTVL.

The chain couples TRBV5-4 to TRBJ2-1; 11 nucleotides agree with TRBD2. The V gene end was trimmed by 7 bases and the J gene end by 4 bases; junction bases not matched to a gene: 10. Germline V gene lookup returns CDR1 SGHNT and CDR2 YYREEE (reference sequence). The CDR3 loop spans 16 amino acids. Here the CDR3 DNA reads TGTGCCAGCGCCGTAGCGGGAGGGCCTTCATACAATGAGCAGTTCTTC. Residues: CASAVAGGPSYNEQFF. Filled out from reference TRBV5-4 and TRBJ2-1, the complete variable domain reads ETGVTQSPTHLIKTRGQQVTLRCSSQSGHNTVSWYQQALGQGPQFIFQYYREEENGRGNFPPRFSGLQFPNYSSELNVNALELDDSALYLCASAVAGGPSYNEQFFGPGTRLTVL.

This clone was seen just once. Distinct nucleotide sequences in the sample also encode this CDR3. The chain couples TRBV7-7 to TRBJ2-1, with D hard to call. The CDR3 has 13 residues. V lost 1 base and J lost 4, with 5 bases in between. Germline V CDR1 and CDR2: SSHAT, FNYEAQ (reference sequence). CDR3 amino acids: CASSLDRYNEQFF. Here the CDR3 DNA reads TGTGCCAGCAGCTTAGATAGGTACAATGAGCAGTTCTTC.

The chain joins TRBV6-4 to TRBJ2-1, with TRBD1 as a possible D gene (6 bases). V dropped 8 bases and J dropped 0 bases, with 17 bases sitting between them. Germline V gene data show CDR1 as MRHNA and CDR2 as SNTAGT. The CDR3 has 16 amino acids. The CDR3 bases are TGTGCCAGCGCCGCTTGGGGACATTACTCCTACAATGAGCAGTTCTTC. Protein sequence: CASAAWGHYSYNEQFF.

This chain joins TRBV5-1 and TRBJ2-1; possible D gene TRBD2, 5 bases. Trimming shortened V by 0 bases and J by 5 bases, and 12 bases separated the two germline ends. Germline assignment: CDR1 SGHRS and CDR2 YFSETQ. The CDR3 runs 15 residues. The CDR3 loop is CASSLATTNNNEQFF. Here the CDR3 DNA reads TGCGCCAGCAGCTTGGCTACGACTAACAACAATGAGCAGTTCTTC. The whole variable domain, remainder taken from reference TRBV5-1 and TRBJ2-1, is KAGVTQTPRYLIKTRGQQVTLSCSPISGHRSVSWYQQTPGQGLQFLFEYFSETQRNKGNFPGRFSGRQFSNSRSEMNVSTLELGDSALYLCASSLATTNNNEQFFGPGTRLTVL.

The V and J genes are TRBV6-1 and TRBJ2-4, with TRBD2 matching 7 bases. V lost 4 bases, J lost 2 bases, and 2 bases stayed unmatched. Germline V gene data show CDR1 as MNHNS and CDR2 as SASEGT. The CDR3 consists of 14 residues. The CDR3 sequence is CASSVRETKNIQYF. The CDR3 region has the DNA TGTGCCAGCAGTGTGCGGGAGACCAAAAACATTCAGTACTTC.

V usage is TRBV5-1 and J usage is TRBJ2-7; D is possibly TRBD2 (6 bases). This CDR3 spans 14 amino acids. Germline CDR1 and CDR2: SGHRS and YFSETQ. Trimming took 0 bases from V and 7 from J, leaving 14 bases between them. The CDR3 DNA follows: TGCGCCAGCAGCTTGGTTGGGGGTGCGGGGGAGCAGTACTTC. Protein: CASSLVGGAGEQYF.

The genes are TRBV14 and TRBJ1-4; D is ambiguous. Trimming took 0 bases from V and 8 from J, leaving 16 bases between them. Per the germline V gene, CDR1 is SGHDN and CDR2 is FVKESK. This CDR3 is built from 16 residues. The CDR3 coding sequence is TGTGCCAGCAGCCAAGATCTCGGAGGGAATGGGGAAAAACTGTTTTTT. It specifies CASSQDLGGNGEKLFF.

As DNA, the CDR3 is TGTGCCAGCAGTGAACCGAGAAGCGGGAGGCCCCAAGAGACCCAGTACTTC. Its protein product is CASSEPRSGRPQETQYF. V is TRBV6-1 and J is TRBJ2-5; 9 nucleotides match TRBD2. Germline values: CDR1 MNHNS, CDR2 SASEGT. The CDR3 is 17 amino acids. V trimming: 2 bases; J trimming: 1 base; junction bases outside the gene matches: 8.

The chain joins TRBV11-2 to TRBJ1-1, with D possibly being TRBD1 (5 bases). Germline lookup yields CDR1 SGHAT and CDR2 FQNNGV. The CDR3 has 14 residues. Trimming removed 3 bases from V and 4 bases from J, with 12 bases in between. CDR3 coding DNA: TGTGCCAGCAGCTTCAATCACGGGGGCACTGAAGCTTTCTTT. It is translated as CASSFNHGGTEAFF.

The V and J genes are TRBV9 and TRBJ2-7; 10 bases map to TRBD1. The CDR3 runs to 15 residues. The germline gives CDR1 SGDLS, CDR2 YYNGEE. V lost 0 bases and J lost 7; bases outside the gene matches: 7. CDR3 amino acids: CASSVGQGAKREQYF. The CDR3 nucleotides are TGTGCCAGCAGCGTAGGACAGGGGGCTAAGCGAGAGCAGTACTTC.

The rearrangement uses TRBV7-9 and TRBJ2-2; 8 nucleotides align to TRBD1. CDR1 SEHNR and CDR2 FQNEAQ come from the germline V gene (reference sequence). The CDR3 has 15 amino acids. Germline trimming cut 4 bases from V and 6 bases from J; bases unmatched to any gene: 7. DNA of the CDR3: TGTGCCAGCAGCTCAAGGACAGGGCTGGCCGGGGAGCTGTTTTTT. It specifies CASSSRTGLAGELFF.